This is a list of T cell receptor beta chains from one sample in a study of early T cells in non-severe SARS-CoV-2 infection. TCRdb used MiXCR to reprocess the 5' RACE reads, holding one entry per CDR3 protein. This sample has about 56,000 distinct CDR3 sequences, with more than 12% found just once. Sequenced here: whole blood, sampled at baseline. These receptors came from an adult who was a healthcare worker with PCR-confirmed SARS-CoV-2 infection or an uninfected control (not recorded which). CDR3s include the opening cysteine and the closing phenylalanine or tryptophan. The order of the fields is clone size, V gene, D gene, J gene, CDR3 protein, CDR3 DNA. The D gene is left open where the match is weak. The listing skips clone size in some rows; elsewhere it reads once, few, many or a size class.

>few|TRBV20-1|TRBD2|TRBJ2-7
CSARYGGRYYEQYF
TGCAGTGCTAGATATGGCGGGAGGTACTACGAGCAGTACTTC
>.|TRBV18|TRBD1|TRBJ1-1
CASSPGTGANTEAFF
TGTGCCAGCTCACCAGGGACAGGGGCGAACACTGAAGCTTTCTTT
>.|TRBV10-2|TRBD2|TRBJ2-1
CASSVGGLVYNEQFF
TGCGCCAGCAGCGTTGGAGGACTAGTCTACAATGAGCAGTTCTTC
>.|TRBV18|.|TRBJ1-1
CASSPFSGGTEAFF
TGTGCCAGCTCACCATTTTCCGGGGGAACTGAAGCTTTCTTT
>few|TRBV18|.|TRBJ1-1
CASSPRVARATEAFF
TGTGCCAGCTCACCAAGGGTGGCCAGGGCCACTGAAGCTTTCTTT
>few|TRBV12-3/TRBV12-4|.|TRBJ2-7
CASSPLPDRIPYEQYF
TGTGCCAGCAGTCCCCTGCCAGACAGGATCCCCTACGAGCAGTACTTC
>.|TRBV20-1|.|TRBJ2-7
CSAKVGYEQYF
TGCAGTGCCAAAGTAGGGTACGAGCAGTACTTC
>.|TRBV12-3/TRBV12-4|.|TRBJ2-3
CASSFRRLLTDTQYF
TGTGCCAGCAGTTTCCGGAGGCTCCTCACAGATACGCAGTATTTT
>few|TRBV14|.|TRBJ2-7
CASSRPGEGYYEQYF
TGTGCCAGCAGCCGTCCAGGTGAAGGATACTACGAGCAGTACTTC
>.|TRBV12-5|.|TRBJ2-5
CASGLGGTRQETQYF
TGTGCTAGTGGTTTGGGAGGGACAAGACAAGAGACCCAGTACTTC
>.|TRBV5-1|.|TRBJ1-4
CASSLGVEEKLFF
TGCGCCAGCAGCTTGGGGGTAGAAGAAAAACTGTTTTTT
>few|TRBV10-3|.|TRBJ2-1
CAISESKGYNEQFF
TGTGCCATCAGTGAGTCGAAGGGCTACAATGAGCAGTTCTTC
>.|TRBV29-1|.|TRBJ1-1
CSGLVLNTEAFF
TGCAGCGGCTTGGTCTTGAACACTGAAGCTTTCTTT
>.|TRBV10-2|.|TRBJ2-2
CATRDTNTGELFF
TGCGCCACTCGGGACACGAACACCGGGGAGCTGTTTTTT
>.|TRBV24-1|.|TRBJ1-4
CATSESRVASDEKLFF
TGTGCCACCAGTGAGTCCAGGGTCGCGTCGGATGAAAAACTGTTTTTT
>.|TRBV20-1|TRBD1|TRBJ2-1
CSAIPGGYNEQFF
TGCAGTGCTATCCCAGGGGGCTACAATGAGCAGTTCTTC
>many|TRBV25-1|.|TRBJ2-4
CASSEPGKNIQYF
TGTGCCAGCAGTGAACCCGGTAAAAACATTCAGTACTTC
>few|TRBV3-1|.|TRBJ1-1
CASSRRGQDTEAFF
TGTGCCAGCAGCCGGCGGGGGCAGGACACTGAAGCTTTCTTT
>.|TRBV9|.|TRBJ2-7
CASSGDPDGGTYEQYF
TGTGCCAGCAGCGGCGACCCGGATGGGGGAACCTACGAGCAGTACTTC
>.|TRBV4-1|.|TRBJ2-1
CASSQAGPLPDNEQFF
TGCGCCAGCAGCCAAGCCGGACCCCTCCCTGACAATGAGCAGTTCTTC
>.|TRBV14|.|TRBJ1-1
CASSQSFKNTEAFF
TGTGCCAGCAGCCAGAGTTTCAAGAACACTGAAGCTTTCTTT
>.|TRBV6-5|.|TRBJ2-7
CASTYSASGSYEQYF
TGTGCCAGCACCTACAGCGCCAGTGGGTCCTACGAGCAGTACTTC
>.|TRBV15|.|TRBJ2-2
CATSRPPGELFF
TGTGCCACCAGCAGACCTCCAGGGGAGCTGTTTTTT
>.|TRBV2|.|TRBJ1-6
CASRQNNSPLHF
TGTGCCAGCAGACAAAATAATTCACCCCTCCACTTT
>.|TRBV28|.|TRBJ2-1
CASSLYAGAEQFF
TGTGCCAGCAGTTTATACGCGGGGGCTGAGCAGTTCTTC
>many|TRBV7-6|.|TRBJ1-1
CASSLDQNTEAFF
TGTGCCAGCAGCTTAGATCAGAACACTGAAGCTTTCTTT
>.|TRBV19|.|TRBJ1-4
CASRLTNEKLFF
TGTGCCAGCAGATTGACTAATGAAAAACTGTTTTTT
>many|TRBV30|.|TRBJ1-5
CAWNSLGRNQPQHF
TGTGCCTGGAATTCACTTGGTCGAAATCAGCCCCAGCATTTT
>few|TRBV12-3/TRBV12-4|TRBD2|TRBJ2-3
CASSTPRTSGLTDTQYF
TGTGCCAGCAGCACCCCCCGGACTAGCGGCCTCACAGATACGCAGTATTTT
>few|TRBV11-1|.|TRBJ2-7
CASSFQWNF
TGTGCCAGCAGCTTCCAATGGAACTTC
>.|TRBV20-1|.|TRBJ2-1
CSANRDEGRSYNEQFF
TGCAGTGCAAACAGGGATGAGGGCCGCTCCTACAATGAGCAGTTCTTC
>few|TRBV12-5|.|TRBJ2-7
CASGPGQGYSYEQYF
TGTGCTAGTGGGCCGGGGCAGGGCTATTCCTACGAGCAGTACTTC
>.|TRBV7-8|TRBD1|TRBJ2-5
CASSLSRTGPETQYF
TGTGCCAGCAGCTTATCTCGGACAGGGCCAGAGACCCAGTACTTC